A selection of T cell receptor beta chains follows, all from one sample in a study of blood T cell repertoires in COVID-19. TCRdb keeps only in-frame clones here, not all; method: immunoSEQ multiplex PCR. The sample records about 300,000 clones, around 84% being singletons. The sequenced sample consisted of PBMCs or T cells enriched from blood (not recorded which). Receptors were obtained from a young woman who had recovered from COVID-19. The CDR3 runs from the conserved cysteine through the conserved F or W. Each record gives: D gene, V gene, clone size, J gene, CDR3 DNA, CDR3 protein. The D gene is left open where the match is weak. A clone size is listed for some rows: how often the clone was seen (once, few, many), or a class if it is expanded.

>TRBD1|TRBV11-2|few|TRBJ2-3
TGTGCCAGCAGCTTACAGGGACAGCATCGCACAGATACGCAGTATTTT
CASSLQGQHRTDTQYF
>-|TRBV2|once|TRBJ2-7
TGTGCCAGCAGTGTACTAACCGAGCAGTACTTC
CASSVLTEQYF
>TRBD2|TRBV9|-|TRBJ2-3
TGTGCCAGCAGCGTAGAACTAGCGGGGGGATTTAGCACAGATACGCAGTATTTT
CASSVELAGGFSTDTQYF
>-|TRBV9|-|TRBJ1-2
TGTGCCAGCAGCCCTACCGGGTTATTCTATGGCTACACCTTC
CASSPTGLFYGYTF
>-|TRBV27|-|TRBJ1-1
TGTGCCAGCAGTTTATCGGCGGGATTGAACACTGAAGCTTTCTTT
CASSLSAGLNTEAFF
>-|TRBV9|-|TRBJ1-5
TGTGCCAGCAGCGTCTGGGACACTGATCAGCCCCAGCATTTT
CASSVWDTDQPQHF
>-|TRBV7-9|once|TRBJ2-5
TGTGCCAGCAGCCCGTACGGGGTGCAAGAGACCCAGTACTTC
CASSPYGVQETQYF
>-|TRBV7-9|-|TRBJ1-2
TGTGCCAGCAGTCAGGGGCTCTCGGGCTACACCTTC
CASSQGLSGYTF
>TRBD2|TRBV4-2|once|TRBJ2-5
TGTGCCAGCAGCCAAGATGGCGGGAGGGCCATAGAGACCCAGTACTTC
CASSQDGGRAIETQYF
>-|TRBV5-5|-|TRBJ1-4
TGTGCCAGCGGGCAGGGATTCGGTGAAAAACTGTTTTTT
CASGQGFGEKLFF
>TRBD1|TRBV2|-|TRBJ1-2
TGTGCCAGCAGCCCCCGGACAGGCATCTATGGCTACACCTTC
CASSPRTGIYGYTF
>TRBD2|TRBV5-1|-|TRBJ2-2
TGCGCCAGCAGCTTGGTAGCGGGAGGCAACGGGGAGCTGTTTTTT
CASSLVAGGNGELFF
>-|TRBV28|-|TRBJ2-1
TGTGCCAGCAGTTCACCTAGAGCGAGCAGCTACAATGAGCAGTTCTTC
CASSSPRASSYNEQFF
>TRBD1|TRBV5-1|-|TRBJ2-7
TGCGCCAGCAGCTTGGCCGGACAGGGAATATCCGAGCAGTACTTC
CASSLAGQGISEQYF
>-|TRBV19|-|TRBJ1-2
TGTGCCAGTAGTATCGCCTCCCTCGGTTTCTATGGCTACACCTTC
CASSIASLGFYGYTF
>-|TRBV7-9|-|TRBJ1-1
TGTGCCAGCAGCTTACGGTTGGGGGGTTGGACTGAAGCTTTCTTT
CASSLRLGGWTEAFF
>-|TRBV6-5|-|TRBJ1-2
TGTGCCACCGGCGGACAGCCCTATGGCTACACCTTC
CATGGQPYGYTF
>-|TRBV15|-|TRBJ2-1
TGTGCCACCAGCAGAGATTTTCACTCGAGCTCCTACAATGAGCAGTTCTTC
CATSRDFHSSSYNEQFF
>TRBD1|TRBV27|-|TRBJ1-1
TGTGCCAGCAGTTTACGACAGGGCAGGTTGGATTTCTTT
CASSLRQGRLDFF
>-|TRBV4-1|once|TRBJ2-7
TGCGCCAGCAGTCAAGAGGCTAGCTACCACGAGCAGTACTTC
CASSQEASYHEQYF
>-|TRBV21-1|few|TRBJ1-1
TGTGCCAGCAGCATGCCCGGGACAGGGGCTAGGGAAGCTTTCTTT
CASSMPGTGAREAFF
>-|TRBV5-1|-|TRBJ1-1
TGCGCCAGCAGCTTGGGTTTCAGGGATCGGACTGAAGCTTTCTTT
CASSLGFRDRTEAFF
>-|TRBV3-1/TRBV3-2|-|TRBJ2-5
TGTGCCAGCAGCGATCGGAGAGAGACCCAGTACTTC
CASSDRRETQYF
>TRBD2|TRBV7-9|-|TRBJ2-7
TGTGCCAGCAGCCCGGGGACTAGCGGGCGTCATCAGTACTTC
CASSPGTSGRHQYF
>TRBD1|TRBV7-8|-|TRBJ1-5
TGTGCCAGCAGCTCGCGGGACAGGGCTTATCAGCCCCAGCATTTT
CASSSRDRAYQPQHF
>-|TRBV6-2/TRBV6-3|-|TRBJ2-4
TGTGCCAGCAGTTACTCGGTAGCTCGGGACATTCAGTACTTC
CASSYSVARDIQYF
>-|TRBV7-9|few|TRBJ2-7
TGTGCCAGCAGCCAGGCGTACGACGAGCAGTACTTC
CASSQAYDEQYF
>-|TRBV6-5|-|TRBJ1-1
TGTGCCAGCAAGAGAGACTACTTTAACACTGAAGCTTTCTTT
CASKRDYFNTEAFF
>-|TRBV3-1/TRBV3-2|-|TRBJ2-2
TGTGCCAGCAGCGATAGGGGGGGCACCGGGGAGCTGTTTTTT
CASSDRGGTGELFF
>TRBD1|TRBV2|-|TRBJ1-5
TGTGCCAGCAGTGGCCAAACGGACAGGGCGGAACCCCAGCATTTT
CASSGQTDRAEPQHF
>TRBD1|TRBV12-5|-|TRBJ1-6
TGTGCTAGTGTCCTCCAGACCGGGACAGGGGGCGGGTTCGGTAATTCACCCCTCCACTTT
CASVLQTGTGGGFGNSPLHF
>-|TRBV24-1|-|TRBJ2-2
TGTGCCACCAGTGATTTTAGTGACAGAGAAACCGGGGAGCTGTTTTTT
CATSDFSDRETGELFF
>TRBD1|TRBV19|-|TRBJ2-6
TGTGCCAGTAGTATGGGCCAGGGGGCGAGTTCTGGGGCCAACGTCCTGACTTTC
CASSMGQGASSGANVLTF
>TRBD1|TRBV19|-|TRBJ1-1
TGTGCCAGTAGGACTTCAGGGGGCACGAACACTGAAGCTTTCTTT
CASRTSGGTNTEAFF
>TRBD1|TRBV19|-|TRBJ1-1
TGTGCCAGTAGTATCCTCCGGGACAGGGCCACTGAAGCTTTCTTT
CASSILRDRATEAFF
>-|TRBV18|-|TRBJ1-3
TGTGCCAGCTCACCGCGAGCCGACTCTGGAAACACCATATATTTT
CASSPRADSGNTIYF
>-|TRBV16|-|TRBJ1-1
TGTGCCAGCAGCCTTAATGGGGGCAGGATGAACACTGAAGCTTTCTTT
CASSLNGGRMNTEAFF
>-|TRBV7-3|-|TRBJ2-2
TGTGCCAGCAGTCACAAAGCGAACACCGGGGAGCTGTTTTTT
CASSHKANTGELFF
>TRBD2|TRBV9|-|TRBJ2-5
TGTGCCAGCAGCGCGGGACTAGCGGTCCAAGAGACCCAGTACTTC
CASSAGLAVQETQYF
>-|TRBV2|-|TRBJ2-7
TGTGCCAGCAGTGAGGTGGCGGGATCTACCTACGAGCAGTACTTC
CASSEVAGSTYEQYF
>-|TRBV6-5|few|TRBJ1-5
TGTGCCAGCAGTTATACAGGGTCGCCGGATCAGCCCCAGCATTTT
CASSYTGSPDQPQHF
>TRBD1|TRBV5-1|-|TRBJ1-1
TGCGCCAGCAGCTTGGGCGACAGGGTAAACACTGAAGCTTTCTTT
CASSLGDRVNTEAFF
>TRBD2|TRBV13|-|TRBJ2-7
TGTGCCAGCAGCTTAGATGGGCGGGGGGGCTACGAGCAGTACTTC
CASSLDGRGGYEQYF
>TRBD1|TRBV7-7|-|TRBJ2-3
TGTGCTAGCAGCTTAGGACAGGGGGCCGATACGCAGTATTTT
CASSLGQGADTQYF
>-|TRBV12-3/TRBV12-4|-|TRBJ2-7
TGTGCCAGCAGTCACAGGAACTACGAGCAGTACTTC
CASSHRNYEQYF
>-|TRBV11-3|-|TRBJ2-1
TGTGCCAGCAGCTACCGCAGAACTTCAGGGATGGTACACAATGAGCAGTTCTTC
CASSYRRTSGMVHNEQFF